This TCR beta chain emerged from a study of CD8+ T cells in alopecia areata. Study-level background: The drug, oral tofacitinib, was given to treated patients at 5 to 10 mg twice daily.

The CDR3 has 16 residues. CDR1 is MNHEY and CDR2 is SVGAGI in the germline V gene. V was pared by 0 bases and J by 3 bases, with 14 bases between. RNA was isolated and reverse transcribed to cDNA, the sequencing template. Method: immunoSEQ multiplex PCR; TCRdb's copy keeps in-frame clones and lacks some. The repertoire holds about 130,000 clones, with 45% to 50% as singletons. Lesional scalp punch biopsies and peripheral blood came from alopecia areata patients. The receptor comes from a human donor with alopecia areata. Sequencing was performed on CD8+ T cells sorted from blood, taken at week 0. The J gene is TRBJ2-5, the V gene TRBV6-5; TRBD1 or TRBD2 may be the D gene (5 bases each). Written as DNA, the CDR3 is TGTGCCAGCAGTTACTCTCGGGGCGGCCTAGAAGAGACCCAGTACTTC. Protein sequence: CASSYSRGGLEETQYF.